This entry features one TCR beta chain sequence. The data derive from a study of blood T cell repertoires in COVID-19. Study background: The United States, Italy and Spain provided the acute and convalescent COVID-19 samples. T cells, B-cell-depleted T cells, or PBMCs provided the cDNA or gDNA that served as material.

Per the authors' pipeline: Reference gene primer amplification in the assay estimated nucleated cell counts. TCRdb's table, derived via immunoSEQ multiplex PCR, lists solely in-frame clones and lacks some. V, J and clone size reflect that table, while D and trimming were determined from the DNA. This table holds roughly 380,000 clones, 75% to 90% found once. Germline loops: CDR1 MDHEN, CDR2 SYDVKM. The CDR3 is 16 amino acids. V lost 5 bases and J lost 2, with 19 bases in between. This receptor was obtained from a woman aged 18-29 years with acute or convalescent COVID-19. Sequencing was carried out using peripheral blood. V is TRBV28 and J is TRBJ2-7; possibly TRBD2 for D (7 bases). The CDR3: CASSHDGGGTPYEQYF. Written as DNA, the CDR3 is TGTGCCAGCAGTCACGACGGCGGGGGCACCCCCTACGAGCAGTACTTC.